The 9 T cell receptor beta chains reported below all come from one sample, sequenced in a study of cytomegalovirus exposure and HLA in healthy donors. With 60 Vbeta and 13 Jbeta primers, the PCR was carried out. Profiled with immunoSEQ multiplex PCR; TCRdb holds only in-frame clones, not every one. The sample's table shows fewer than 85,000 clones. Sequencing was performed on PBMCs. The receptors were sampled from a man aged 25 to 40 in good health and CMV-seronegative.

The chain couples TRBV6-5 to TRBJ1-5; D remains ambiguous. CDR1 is MNHEY and CDR2 is SVGAGI in the germline V gene. Trimming took 6 bases from V and 0 from J, leaving 12 bases between them. The CDR3 is 15 residues long. As DNA, the CDR3 is TGTGCCAGCAGGTACAGAGAAGATAGCAATCAGCCCCAGCATTTT. Its protein product is CASRYREDSNQPQHF.

The rearrangement joins TRBV28 to TRBJ2-1, with no clear D. Germline V gene data show CDR1 as MDHEN and CDR2 as SYDVKM. The ends were cut back, 3 bases at V and 4 bases at J, with 7 bases in the middle. The CDR3 extends over 13 amino acids. CDR3 residues: CASSFGAYNEQFF. CDR3 sequence (DNA): TGTGCCAGCAGTTTCGGAGCTTACAATGAGCAGTTCTTC.

This chain links TRBV19 with TRBJ2-7, with D possibly being TRBD1 (7 bases). Germline V gene lookup returns CDR1 LNHDA and CDR2 SQIVND (reference sequence). Trimming cost V 5 bases and J 2 bases, with 13 bases left between them. This CDR3 region has 14 residues. CDR3 sequence reads: CASSPEGAPYEQYF. The CDR3 DNA reads as TGTGCCAGTAGTCCGGAGGGGGCCCCCTACGAGCAGTACTTC.

V is TRBV18 and J is TRBJ2-3; perhaps TRBD2 as D (7 bases). Germline-derived CDR1 and CDR2 are KGHSH and LQKENI. This CDR3 comprises 17 residues. V was shortened by 3 bases and J by 5 bases, with 21 bases between the two germline ends. CDR3 amino acids: CASSPMGPGGPRDTQYF. In nucleotides, the CDR3 is TGTGCCAGCTCACCGATGGGCCCCGGGGGGCCTAGAGATACGCAGTATTTT.

V usage is TRBV6-1 and J usage is TRBJ1-5; 11 bases map to TRBD1. Unmatched junction bases numbered 6, after V lost 1 base and J lost 4 bases. The CDR3 has 17 residues. The germline gives CDR1 MNHNS, CDR2 SASEGT. CDR3 loop: CASSEVSGTGGNQPQHF. The CDR3 nucleotides read TGTGCCAGCAGTGAAGTATCCGGGACAGGGGGGAATCAGCCCCAGCATTTT.

This chain links TRBV7-6 with TRBJ1-6, with D perhaps matching TRBD1 (5 bases). The V end lost 0 bases, the J end lost 0 bases, and 6 bases lay between the germline ends. The CDR3 spans 16 residues. Germline V gene data show CDR1 as SGHVS and CDR2 as FNYEAQ. CDR3 in DNA: TGTGCCAGCAGCTTAGCGCAGGGCTCCTATAATTCACCCCTCCACTTT. It is translated as CASSLAQGSYNSPLHF.

The CDR3 region is CASSQNRGRGPDTQYF. The CDR3 nucleotides read TGTGCCAGCAGTCAAAACAGGGGGCGGGGTCCAGATACGCAGTATTTT. The gene calls are TRBV27 and TRBJ2-3; 9 bases map to TRBD1. This CDR3 comprises 16 residues. Germline lookup yields CDR1 MNHEY and CDR2 SMNVEV (reference sequence). V lost 5 bases to trimming and J lost 4 bases; unmatched junction nucleotides: 10.

V is TRBV5-1 and J is TRBJ2-3; D is possibly TRBD1 (6 bases). CDR3 length: 12 amino acids. Per the germline V gene, CDR1 is SGHRS and CDR2 is YFSETQ. V lost 5 bases and J lost 12, with 16 bases in between. The CDR3 is CASRVPMGQQYF. DNA of the CDR3: TGCGCCAGCAGGGTACCAATGGGACAACAGTATTTT.

The rearrangement links TRBV19 to TRBJ1-6; D call uncertain. V was cut by 1 base and J by 7 bases, with 11 bases left in between. The length of the CDR3 is 15 residues. The germline V gene has CDR1 LNHDA and CDR2 SQIVND (reference sequence). CDR3 amino acids: CASSIAGEANSPLHF. The CDR3 DNA follows: TGTGCCAGTAGTATAGCCGGAGAAGCAAATTCACCCCTCCACTTT.